The 30 T cell receptor beta chains presented below share a single source sample, sequenced in a study of CD8 T cells in ankylosing spondylitis. TCRdb processed the 5' RACE reads anew with MiXCR; each CDR3 protein has one entry. Of 150,000 to 200,000 distinct CDR3 sequences listed, about an eighth are singletons. The sequencing input was blood, either unsorted or a sorted T cell fraction (not recorded which). The receptors were sampled from a female donor with ankylosing spondylitis or in good health (not recorded which).

This clonotype was seen many times. The chain couples TRBV11-2 to TRBJ2-4; possible D gene TRBD1, 6 bases. Germline V gene lookup returns CDR1 SGHAT and CDR2 FQNNGV. V was shortened by 8 bases and J by 8 bases, with 13 bases between the two germline ends. The CDR3 totals 12 residues. The CDR3 sequence: CASGRGTDIQYF. The CDR3 bases are TGTGCCAGCGGCAGGGGTACGGACATTCAGTACTTC.

This clonotype was picked up many times. The chain combines TRBV5-1 with TRBJ2-5, with D perhaps TRBD1 or TRBD2 (6 bases each). Germline CDR1 and CDR2: SGHRS and YFSETQ. Trimming removed 5 bases at V and 0 bases at J, with 8 bases between. The CDR3 loop spans 13 amino acids. The CDR3 loop reads CASREGDQETQYF. CDR3 nucleotides: TGCGCCAGCAGGGAGGGGGACCAAGAGACCCAGTACTTC.

This clonotype was seen many times. The rearrangement links TRBV29-1 to TRBJ2-1; 14 bases are a match to TRBD2. The V gene's germline CDR1 is SQVTM and CDR2 ANQGSEA. This CDR3 region has 14 residues. The junction had 9 bases not matched to a gene; V was cut back by 7 bases and J by 10 bases. CDR3 sequence (DNA): TGCAGCGCAGAGACTAGCGGGAGGGCCGAGGAGCAGTTCTTC. It codes for CSAETSGRAEEQFF.

The rearrangement links TRBV20-1 to TRBJ2-2, with 10 positions matching TRBD2. V was pared by 5 bases and J by 3 bases, with 9 bases of the junction left unmatched. CDR3 size: 16 residues. CDR1 and CDR2 (germline): DFQATT, SNEGSKA (reference sequence). The CDR3 loop reads CSAVGAGGPYTGELFF. The DNA of the CDR3 is TGCAGTGCTGTCGGAGCGGGAGGGCCGTACACCGGGGAGCTGTTTTTT.

This clonotype was detected only a few times. The chain is built from TRBV6-2 or TRBV6-3 and TRBJ2-1; the D is unclear. The CDR3 consists of 12 residues. Trimming took 2 bases from V and 7 from J, leaving 6 bases between them. Germline V CDR1 and CDR2: MNHEY, SVGEGT. CDR3 nucleotides: TGTGCCAGCAGTTACATCCGGAATGAGCAGTTCTTC. Protein: CASSYIRNEQFF.

This clonotype was seen repeatedly, ten times or more. V is TRBV27 and J is TRBJ2-1; 10 bases line up with TRBD2. Trimming cost V 3 bases and J 4 bases; bases outside gene matches: 6. The V gene's germline CDR1 is MNHEY and CDR2 SMNVEV (reference sequence). The CDR3 is 16 amino acids. CDR3 sequence (DNA): TGTGCCAGCAGTTTCTTGACTAGCGGGCTTTACAATGAGCAGTTCTTC. This sequence encodes CASSFLTSGLYNEQFF.

This clonotype has just a few counts. The chain has TRBV5-1 and TRBJ2-4, with a possible D match to TRBD2 (6 bases). V was clipped by 0 bases and J by 7 bases, with 23 bases between them. The CDR3 sequence is 18 residues long. CDR1 SGHRS and CDR2 YFSETQ come from the germline V gene. As DNA, the CDR3 is TGCGCCAGCAGCTTGGCCATTGGTCTAACGGGAGTCGGGAACATTCAGTACTTC. Residues: CASSLAIGLTGVGNIQYF. Using reference TRBV5-1 and TRBJ2-4 for the parts outside the CDR3, the full variable domain is KAGVTQTPRYLIKTRGQQVTLSCSPISGHRSVSWYQQTPGQGLQFLFEYFSETQRNKGNFPGRFSGRQFSNSRSEMNVSTLELGDSALYLCASSLAIGLTGVGNIQYFGAGTRLSVL.

The rearrangement uses TRBV30 and TRBJ1-5; possible D gene TRBD1, 5 bases. The V gene's germline CDR1 is GTSNPN and CDR2 SVGIG (reference sequence). V lost 0 bases, J lost 2 bases, and 11 bases lay in between. The CDR3 spans 15 residues. CDR3: CAWSVRARGNQPQHF. The CDR3 DNA follows: TGTGCCTGGAGTGTAAGGGCCAGGGGCAATCAGCCCCAGCATTTT.

The chain is built from TRBV5-1 and TRBJ2-5, with a tentative D call TRBD2 (12 bases). The CDR3 contains 21 residues. Germline-derived CDR1 and CDR2 are SGHRS and YFSETQ. Trimming stripped 4 bases from V and 2 bases from J, with 33 bases between. As DNA, the CDR3 is TGCGCCAGCAGCACCTCTCCGGGACAGGGGGGACTAGCGGGCCCACAAGAGACCCAGTACTTC. Its translation is CASSTSPGQGGLAGPQETQYF.

The sample holds many counts of this clonotype. The V call is TRBV6-5, the J call TRBJ2-4, with 15 bases aligning to TRBD2. The CDR3 runs 17 residues. V trimming: 2 bases; J trimming: 3 bases; junction bases outside the gene matches: 2. Germline CDR1 MNHEY, CDR2 SVGAGI. The CDR3 region has the DNA TGTGCCAGCAGTTACCCGGGACTAGCGGGAGGCAAAAACATTCAGTACTTC. Residues: CASSYPGLAGGKNIQYF.

This clonotype was recorded only once. The rearrangement joins TRBV5-1 to TRBJ1-1, with D possibly being TRBD1 (6 bases). Trimming removed 4 bases at V and 1 base at J, with 17 bases between. This CDR3 comprises 16 residues. Germline CDR1 SGHRS, CDR2 YFSETQ. The CDR3 loop reads CASSLVGGAGNTEAFF. The CDR3 bases are TGCGCCAGCAGCCTGGTGGGGGGGGCCGGGAACACTGAAGCTTTCTTT.

This clonotype showed up just a few times. In nucleotides, the CDR3 is TGTGCCAGCAGTTTGAAGGTCCATGGCGTCTGGGAGACCCAGTACTTC. This codes for CASSLKVHGVWETQYF. The chain couples TRBV27 to TRBJ2-5; D is undetermined. The germline V gene has CDR1 MNHEY and CDR2 SMNVEV (reference sequence). Between the trimmed V and J ends, which lost 3 bases and 5 bases, there was a span of 19 bases. The CDR3 totals 16 residues.

In its sample, this clonotype was seen many times. V and J are TRBV11-1 and TRBJ1-5; D may be TRBD1 (5 bases). Germline V CDR1 and CDR2: SGHAT, FQDESV (reference sequence). V was clipped by 7 bases and J by 3 bases, with 22 bases between them. The CDR3 length is 17 residues. The chain's CDR3 is CASKASGGLLFNQPQHF. CDR3 sequence (DNA): TGTGCCAGCAAAGCCTCCGGGGGTCTCCTTTTCAATCAGCCCCAGCATTTT.

V gene TRBV29-1 combines with J gene TRBJ1-1, with 10 bases identical to TRBD1. Trimming at V came to 4 bases and at J to 4 bases, leaving 9 bases not matched to a gene. Germline V CDR1 and CDR2: SQVTM, ANQGSEA. CDR3 size: 15 residues. The CDR3 region is CSVGGQGPSGTEAFF. CDR3 bases: TGCAGCGTTGGGGGACAGGGGCCGTCGGGCACTGAAGCTTTCTTT.

This clonotype showed up many times. The rearrangement joins TRBV18 to TRBJ1-5; D unresolved. This CDR3 is built from 14 residues. Trimming cost V 3 bases and J 4 bases, with 10 bases left between them. Germline V gene data show CDR1 as KGHSH and CDR2 as LQKENI. CDR3 sequence reads: CASSPGHENQPQHF. The CDR3 DNA reads TGTGCCAGCTCACCGGGTCACGAGAATCAGCCCCAGCATTTT.

This rearrangement joins TRBV5-1 to TRBJ2-1, with D perhaps matching TRBD2 (6 bases). The length of the CDR3 is 15 residues. CDR1 is SGHRS and CDR2 is YFSETQ in the germline V gene. Trimming pared 0 bases from V and 1 base from J, leaving 8 bases between. The CDR3 here is CASSLGGASYNEQFF. In nucleotides, the CDR3 is TGCGCCAGCAGCTTGGGCGGGGCTTCCTACAATGAGCAGTTCTTC.

This clonotype has at least ten counts. This sequence joins TRBV5-1 and TRBJ2-7, with 11 nucleotides matching TRBD2. CDR3 length: 19 amino acids. V lost 2 bases, J lost 2 bases, and 15 bases stayed unmatched. Germline loops: CDR1 SGHRS, CDR2 YFSETQ. The CDR3 coding sequence is TGCGCCAGCAGCTTACGCAGTCTAGCGGGAGGTTTTAGGACCTACGAGCAGTACTTC. Its translation is CASSLRSLAGGFRTYEQYF.

This clonotype was seen a handful of times. The gene calls are TRBV9 and TRBJ1-1; perhaps TRBD1 as D (6 bases). Trimming took off 7 bases at V and 3 bases at J, with 19 bases between the two ends. Germline V gene data show CDR1 as SGDLS and CDR2 as YYNGEE. This CDR3 comprises 15 residues. The CDR3: CASSEFRGSYTEAFF. DNA for the CDR3: TGTGCCAGCTCCGAGTTCAGGGGAAGTTACACTGAAGCTTTCTTT.

This clonotype was counted ten times or more. The chain employs TRBV6-1 and TRBJ1-1; D remains ambiguous. The CDR3 runs to 13 residues. The V gene lost 7 bases and the J gene lost 1 base, with 10 bases spanning the gap. Germline CDR1 MNHNS, CDR2 SASEGT. In nucleotides, the CDR3 is TGTGCCAGCATTCGAGCGGCGAACACTGAAGCTTTCTTT. Amino acid sequence: CASIRAANTEAFF.

This clonotype was seen only a few times. This rearrangement joins TRBV7-2 to TRBJ1-1; 7 bases are a match to TRBD1. The V gene end was trimmed by 5 bases and the J gene end by 0 bases; junction bases not matched to a gene: 9. CDR1 and CDR2 from the germline V gene are SGHTA and FQGNSA. CDR3 length: 16 amino acids. The CDR3 is CASSPPTRGVNTEAFF. Written as DNA, the CDR3 is TGTGCCAGCAGCCCTCCTACCAGGGGGGTGAACACTGAAGCTTTCTTT.

This chain links TRBV4-2 with TRBJ1-4; D unresolved. Germline CDR1 and CDR2: LGHNA and YNFKEQ. V was shortened by 5 bases and J by 3 bases, with 13 bases between the two germline ends. CDR3 length: 15 amino acids. The CDR3 sequence: CASSSHAQANEKLFF. In nucleotides, the CDR3 is TGTGCCAGCAGCTCCCACGCCCAGGCTAATGAAAAACTGTTTTTT.

The V call is TRBV7-3, the J call TRBJ2-5; a weak D match, TRBD2 (5 bases). The length of the CDR3 is 14 residues. Deletions cut 5 bases from V and 2 bases from J, with 12 bases between. Germline V gene sequence: CDR1 SGHTA, CDR2 FQGTGA. As DNA, the CDR3 is TGTGCCAGCAGCCCAGGACTGCAACAAGAGACCCAGTACTTC. As protein: CASSPGLQQETQYF. Full variable domain (rest looked up from reference TRBV7-3 and TRBJ2-5): GAGVSQTPSNKVTEKGKYVELRCDPISGHTALYWYRQSLGQGPEFLIYFQGTGAADDSGLPNDRFFAVRPEGSVSTLKIQRTERGDSAVYLCASSPGLQQETQYFGPGTRLLVL.

This clonotype was seen at least ten times. Just one base apart from a much larger clone, this may be a read error. This chain's CDR3 is CASSLEANTEAFF. The CDR3 DNA follows: TGTGCCAGCAGCTTAGAGGCGAACACTGAAGCTTTCTTT. The chain couples TRBV7-6 to TRBJ1-1; D is uncertain. Germline V gene sequence: CDR1 SGHVS, CDR2 FNYEAQ. V dropped 1 base and J dropped 1 base, with 4 bases sitting between them. This CDR3 is 13 amino acids long.

The rearrangement uses TRBV30 and TRBJ2-7; the D gene is possibly TRBD1 (5 bases). The CDR3 is 12 residues long. Germline assignment: CDR1 GTSNPN and CDR2 SVGIG (reference sequence). Trimming pared 2 bases from V and 0 bases from J, leaving 5 bases between. CDR3 protein: CAWSQGSYEQYF. As DNA, the CDR3 is TGTGCCTGGAGTCAGGGCTCCTACGAGCAGTACTTC. Using reference TRBV30 and TRBJ2-7 for the parts outside the CDR3, the full variable domain is SQTIHQWPATLVQPVGSPLSLECTVEGTSNPNLYWYRQAAGRGLQLLFYSVGIGQISSEVPQNLSASRPQDRQFILSSKKLLLSDSGFYLCAWSQGSYEQYFGPGTRLTVT.

This chain connects TRBV4-2 to TRBJ1-4, with a possible D match to TRBD1 (5 bases). V was shortened by 0 bases and J by 3 bases, with 11 bases between the two germline ends. The CDR3 is 16 amino acids. CDR1 is LGHNA and CDR2 is YNFKEQ in the germline V gene. CDR3 DNA sequence: TGTGCCAGCAGCCAAGAGGGGCAGGGTCCTAATGAAAAACTGTTTTTT. Its translation is CASSQEGQGPNEKLFF.

This clonotype was seen repeatedly, ten times or more. V gene TRBV7-2 combines with J gene TRBJ2-3; TRBD2 agrees at 7 bases. The CDR3 loop spans 15 amino acids. The germline CDR1 and CDR2 sequences are SGHTA and FQGNSA. V shed 0 bases, J shed 11 bases, and the junction held 11 bases outside the gene matches. For the CDR3, the DNA is TGTGCCAGCAGCTTAGCTATTGCGGGGTCGGGGGGGCAGTATTTT. Residues: CASSLAIAGSGGQYF.

This clonotype was observed at least ten times. The chain joins TRBV6-1 to TRBJ1-5; D is undetermined. The CDR3 sequence is 16 residues long. The V gene's germline CDR1 is MNHNS and CDR2 SASEGT. Between the trimmed V and J ends, which lost 2 bases and 3 bases, there was a span of 14 bases. The CDR3 nucleotides read TGTGCCAGCAGTGAATATGTACAGAAATACAATCAGCCCCAGCATTTT. Residues: CASSEYVQKYNQPQHF.

This clonotype was recorded many times. J is TRBJ2-7 and V is TRBV7-6, with D perhaps matching TRBD1 (5 bases). V lost 5 bases and J lost 0, with 14 bases in between. The CDR3 contains 15 residues. Germline V CDR1 and CDR2: SGHVS, FNYEAQ. The CDR3 sequence is CASSPQGEPSYEQYF. CDR3 nucleotides: TGTGCCAGCAGCCCCCAGGGCGAGCCCTCCTACGAGCAGTACTTC.

Note on this clonotype: This could be a read error, since a much larger clone is one nucleotide away. The chain links TRBV24-1 to TRBJ1-5; D is unresolved. Germline lookup yields CDR1 KGHDR and CDR2 SFDVKD. CDR3 length: 14 amino acids. V was pared by 4 bases and J by 5 bases, with 11 bases between. CDR3 nucleotides: TGTGCCACCAGTGAGCAAGACCGCCATCAGCCCCAGCATTTT. This encodes CATSEQDRHQPQHF.

To note about this clonotype: A read error may be the cause here, since a much bigger clone is one base away. The chain links TRBV2 to TRBJ2-5; no reliable D call. CDR3 length: 12 residues. Germline CDR1 reads SNHLY; CDR2 reads FYNNEI. CDR3 sequence: CASKRETETLYF. In DNA form, the CDR3 reads TGTGCCAGCAAGCGAGAGACGGAGACCCTGTACTTC. Full variable domain (remainder filled in from reference TRBV2 and TRBJ2-5): EPEVTQTPSHQVTQMGQEVILRCVPISNHLYFYWYRQILGQKVEFLVSFYNNEISEKSEIFDDQFSVERPDGSNFTLKIRSTKLEDSAMYFCASKRETETLYFGPGTRLLVL.